One T cell receptor beta chain is described in this entry. No antigen is known for it. These data are taken from a study of OX40 agonist ivuxolimab in advanced cancers. At the level of the study: In this cohort, patients received ivuxolimab, an agonistic anti-OX40 (CD134) antibody.

Sequencing used immunoSEQ multiplex PCR; TCRdb keeps in-frame clones, though not all of them. The sample lists 70,000 or so clones, over 65% occurring once. Points from the study as a whole: Averaged across samples, CD8+ T cells carried more expanded clones than CD4+ did.

The specimen was CD4+ or CD8+ T cells sorted from blood, collected in a trial of the OX40 agonist ivuxolimab. The receptor was isolated from an adult with an advanced solid tumor such as melanoma, head and neck, liver or kidney cancer.

CDR3: CASSHRGSNQPQHF. CDR3 coding DNA: TGTGCCAGTAGTCACAGGGGGAGCAATCAGCCCCAGCATTTT. V and J are TRBV19 and TRBJ1-5; 8 nucleotides match TRBD1. This CDR3 is 14 amino acids long. Germline V gene data show CDR1 as LNHDA and CDR2 as SQIVND (reference sequence). Trimming removed 5 bases from V and 1 base from J; junction bases left unmatched: 1. Using reference TRBV19 and TRBJ1-5 for the parts outside the CDR3, the full variable domain is DGGITQSPKYLFRKEGQNVTLSCEQNLNHDAMYWYRQDPGQGLRLIYYSQIVNDFQKGDIAEGYSVSREKKESFPLTVTSAQKNPTAFYLCASSHRGSNQPQHFGDGTRLSIL.